The 27 T cell receptor beta chains below were found in one sample sequenced in a study of radiotherapy plus CTLA-4 blockade in lung cancer (dated by TCRdb to the late 2010s). Library construction relied on the immunoSEQ multiplex PCR assay. Held by TCRdb, this immuneACCESS table contains in-frame sequences only and omits some clones. Under half of the omission traces to an unresolved V gene where checked; the cause of the rest is unknown. The table for this sample lists over 50,000 clones; roughly 80% of them were counted only once. The biggest ten clones account for 15% to 20% of the sample. Source: peripheral blood, taken from a patient treated with radiotherapy plus ipilimumab. These receptors all stem from a human donor with non-small cell lung cancer who had a complete response to radiotherapy plus ipilimumab.

DNA of the CDR3: TGTGCCAGCAGCCCCCGAGGATTGAACACTGAAGCTTTCTTT. It encodes CASSPRGLNTEAFF. This rearrangement joins TRBV7-8 to TRBJ1-1; D not certain. Germline CDR1 and CDR2: SGHVS and FQNEAQ. V lost 5 bases and J lost 0, with 10 bases in between. The CDR3 loop spans 14 amino acids.

CDR3 nucleotides: TGTGCCAGCAGCGTAGGATCAGGGGACAATCAGCCCCAGCATTTT. Residues: CASSVGSGDNQPQHF. This chain uses TRBV9 with TRBJ1-5; a possible D gene is TRBD1 (6 bases). This CDR3 has 15 residues. V lost 0 bases to trimming and J lost 3 bases, with 10 bases between them. Germline V CDR1 and CDR2: SGDLS, YYNGEE.

DNA of the CDR3: TGTGCCAGCAGTACCCCTCGGACAGGGATGGAGACCCAGTACTTC. Translating it yields CASSTPRTGMETQYF. The chain is built from TRBV27 and TRBJ2-5, with 8 bases lining up with TRBD1. CDR1 is MNHEY and CDR2 is SMNVEV in the germline V gene (reference sequence). The V and J ends lost 5 bases and 5 bases, in that order; junction bases with no gene match: 10. This CDR3 spans 15 amino acids.

The rearrangement joins TRBV11-2 to TRBJ1-2, with 7 bases fitting TRBD1. CDR1 and CDR2 (germline): SGHAT, FQNNGV. The CDR3 consists of 15 residues. The V and J ends lost 1 base and 2 bases, in that order; junction bases with no gene match: 4. CDR3 region: CASSLGQGRNYGYTF. CDR3 bases: TGTGCCAGCAGCTTAGGACAGGGAAGGAACTATGGCTACACCTTC. Using reference TRBV11-2 and TRBJ1-2 for the parts outside the CDR3, the full variable domain is EAGVAQSPRYKIIEKRQSVAFWCNPISGHATLYWYQQILGQGPKLLIQFQNNGVVDDSQLPKDRFSAERLKGVDSTLKIQPAKLEDSAVYLCASSLGQGRNYGYTFGSGTRLTVV.

The chain has TRBV29-1 and TRBJ1-2; D not certain. CDR1 is SQVTM and CDR2 is ANQGSEA in the germline V gene. The V gene lost 5 bases and the J gene lost 2 bases, with 9 bases spanning the gap. The CDR3 is made up of 12 amino acids. CDR3 in amino acids: CSVQVTNYGYTF. As DNA, the CDR3 is TGCAGCGTTCAGGTGACAAACTATGGCTACACCTTC.

This chain joins TRBV6-1 and TRBJ1-2, with D possibly matching TRBD1 (6 bases). Looked up from germline, CDR1 is MNHNS and CDR2 is SASEGT. The CDR3 is made up of 12 amino acids. The germline V and J ends were trimmed by 6 bases and 8 bases, with 13 bases remaining between them. The CDR3 is CASRGGGRGYTF. CDR3 nucleotides: TGTGCCAGCAGGGGCGGGGGCAGGGGCTACACCTTC.

The chain uses TRBV4-1 and TRBJ2-3, with D hard to call. The J call could be wrong; TRBJ1-5 is a better fit for the DNA end. This CDR3 is 16 amino acids long. Germline values: CDR1 MGHRA, CDR2 YSYEKL. The CDR3 DNA sequence: TGCGCCAGCAGCCAAAAAAAACTAGCGAGCACAGATACGCAGCATTTT. It translates to CASSQKKLASTDTQHF.

The rearrangement links TRBV5-1 to TRBJ1-2, with D maybe TRBD1 (6 bases). Germline loops: CDR1 SGHRS, CDR2 YFSETQ. Trimming removed 5 bases from V and 7 bases from J, with 15 bases in between. The CDR3 is 13 residues long. The chain's CDR3 is CASRPNREPGYTF. DNA of the CDR3: TGCGCCAGCAGACCTAACAGGGAGCCTGGCTACACCTTC.

The chain recombines TRBV5-1 with TRBJ1-1, with a weak D call TRBD1 (5 bases). This CDR3 spans 15 amino acids. The germline gives CDR1 SGHRS, CDR2 YFSETQ. Trimming removed 1 base from V and 6 bases from J, with 16 bases in between. The CDR3 protein is CASSLQAGRDSEAFF. CDR3 in DNA: TGCGCCAGCAGCTTGCAGGCAGGTCGGGACTCTGAAGCTTTCTTT.

This chain joins TRBV4-3 and TRBJ2-1, with 9 bases identical to TRBD2. J lost 5 bases, V lost 3 bases, and 11 bases had no gene match. The germline CDR1 and CDR2 sequences are LGHNA and YSLEER. The CDR3 has 17 amino acids. CDR3 DNA sequence: TGCGCCAGCAGCCAGGCCGGCCAAGCGGGGGGCCACAATGAGCAGTTCTTC. Translation gives CASSQAGQAGGHNEQFF.

The sample holds one count of this clone. The junction departs from the called germline gene at one end, perhaps through a read error. The chain has TRBV7-7 and TRBJ2-5; 11 positions agree with TRBD1. CDR3 size: 15 residues. Germline V lookup: CDR1 SSHAT, CDR2 FNYEAQ (reference sequence). CDR3 nucleotides: TGTGCTAGCAGCTCAGGGACAGGGGGGTTGGAGACCCAGTACTTC. This sequence encodes CASSSGTGGLETQYF.

The chain recombines TRBV18 with TRBJ1-5; 7 bases match TRBD1. Germline CDR1 reads KGHSH; CDR2 reads LQKENI. The V gene end was trimmed by 6 bases and the J gene end by 7 bases; junction bases not matched to a gene: 15. The CDR3 totals 16 residues. The CDR3 bases are TGTGCCAGCTCTGAAAATGGGGCCGGACAGGCGCAGCCCCAGCATTTT. Protein product: CASSENGAGQAQPQHF.

The rearrangement links TRBV10-2 to TRBJ2-5, with D perhaps TRBD2 (7 bases). V was shortened by 8 bases and J by 5 bases, with 18 bases between the two germline ends. The germline V gene has CDR1 WSHSY and CDR2 SAAADI. The CDR3 has 14 residues. The CDR3 nucleotides read TGCGCCAGCGGAGTGGGGGGGGCCGGGGAGACCCAGTACTTC. Translation: CASGVGGAGETQYF.

The chain carries TRBV23-1 and TRBJ2-7; TRBD2 might be the D (5 bases). Being an ORF, TRBV23-1 has a function that is uncertain. The CDR3 covers 13 residues. Trimming left V 6 bases short and J 3 bases short, with 12 bases between. CDR3 sequence (DNA): TGCGCCAGCAGCCCCGGAGGATGCTACGAGCAGTACTTC. It yields the protein CASSPGGCYEQYF.

This chain uses TRBV4-3 with TRBJ2-3; maybe TRBD2 (5 bases). The CDR3 is made up of 16 amino acids. V was trimmed by 0 bases and J by 1 base, leaving 11 bases between them. Germline V gene data show CDR1 as LGHNA and CDR2 as YSLEER. In nucleotides, the CDR3 is TGCGCCAGCAGCCAAGATCATGTGAGGGGCACAGATACGCAGTATTTT. This encodes CASSQDHVRGTDTQYF.

The gene calls are TRBV30 and TRBJ1-1; maybe TRBD1 (5 bases). The CDR3 is 15 amino acids. Germline CDR1 GTSNPN, CDR2 SVGIG (reference sequence). V was trimmed by 2 bases and J by 0 bases, leaving 13 bases between them. CDR3 amino acids: CAWSRTRGLNTEAFF. The CDR3, as DNA: TGTGCCTGGAGTAGGACTAGGGGACTGAACACTGAAGCTTTCTTT.

This rearrangement joins TRBV9 to TRBJ2-3, with TRBD2 identical over 7 bases. V lost 0 bases, J lost 6 bases, and 10 bases stayed unmatched. CDR1 is SGDLS, CDR2 YYNGEE, per germline. The CDR3 sequence is 16 residues long. The CDR3 loop reads CASSVEGGSGGDTQYF. The CDR3 region has the DNA TGTGCCAGCAGCGTAGAAGGCGGGAGCGGTGGTGATACGCAGTATTTT.

The chain employs TRBV27 and TRBJ1-2; 8 bases map to TRBD1. Germline CDR1 reads MNHEY; CDR2 reads SMNVEV (reference sequence). This CDR3 region has 12 residues. J lost 4 bases, V lost 6 bases, and 1 base had no gene match. The CDR3 here is CASRGQVYGYTF. The CDR3 DNA is TGTGCCAGCAGGGGACAGGTCTATGGCTACACCTTC.

The chain links TRBV12-5 to TRBJ1-1; a weak D match, TRBD1 (6 bases). This CDR3 contains 14 residues. Trimming removed 1 base at V and 5 bases at J, with 11 bases between. Germline CDR1 is LGHNT and CDR2 is FRNRAP. CDR3 residues: CASGLDATGTEAFF. CDR3 bases: TGTGCTAGTGGTTTGGATGCAACAGGGACTGAAGCTTTCTTT.

The chain employs TRBV19 and TRBJ1-2; 7 bases are a match to TRBD1. This CDR3 has 14 amino acids. Germline assignment: CDR1 LNHDA and CDR2 SQIVND (reference sequence). V was pared by 0 bases and J by 3 bases, with 1 base of the junction left unmatched. The DNA of the CDR3 is TGTGCCAGTAGTATAGATCAGGGGGACTATGGCTACACCTTC. Encoded protein: CASSIDQGDYGYTF.

This rearrangement joins TRBV29-1 to TRBJ2-7; 8 nucleotides agree with TRBD1. The junction had 6 bases not matched to a gene; V was cut back by 7 bases and J by 4 bases. The CDR3 loop spans 12 amino acids. Germline lookup yields CDR1 SQVTM and CDR2 ANQGSEA. CDR3: CSAGQGAYEQYF. CDR3 bases: TGCAGCGCTGGGCAGGGGGCTTACGAGCAGTACTTC.

V usage is TRBV11-2 and J usage is TRBJ1-2; maybe TRBD1 (5 bases). The germline V gene has CDR1 SGHAT and CDR2 FQNNGV. The length of the CDR3 is 14 residues. Trimming left V 5 bases short and J 2 bases short, with 12 bases between. The CDR3 DNA reads TGTGCCAGCAGCCCTCGACAGAGGAACTATGGCTACACCTTC. It specifies CASSPRQRNYGYTF.

The chain is built from TRBV7-2 and TRBJ2-3; D unresolved. Trimming left V 4 bases short and J 6 bases short, with 8 bases between. The CDR3 spans 12 residues. CDR1 is SGHTA, CDR2 FQGNSA, per germline. CDR3 sequence: CASSSYRDTQYF. The CDR3 region has the DNA TGTGCCAGCAGCTCGTACCGGGATACGCAGTATTTT.

This chain joins TRBV9 and TRBJ2-2; the match to TRBD1 covers 8 bases. The CDR3 is 15 residues long. Germline CDR1 and CDR2: SGDLS and YYNGEE. The V and J ends lost 4 bases and 4 bases, in that order; junction bases with no gene match: 6. CDR3 amino acids: CASSYRTGSTGELFF. CDR3 nucleotides: TGTGCCAGCAGCTACCGGACAGGGTCCACCGGGGAGCTGTTTTTT.

The rearrangement uses TRBV4-1 and TRBJ2-1; perhaps TRBD2 as D (5 bases). Trimming stripped 2 bases from V and 0 bases from J, with 11 bases between. Germline V gene lookup returns CDR1 MGHRA and CDR2 YSYEKL. This CDR3 has 16 amino acids. CDR3 DNA sequence: TGCGCCAGCAGCCAATCCACTAGTGTCTCCTACAATGAGCAGTTCTTC. Protein sequence: CASSQSTSVSYNEQFF.

This chain joins TRBV5-6 and TRBJ2-7; D possibly corresponds to TRBD1 (6 bases). V lost 4 bases, J lost 4 bases, and 15 bases lay in between. Germline V gene lookup returns CDR1 SGHDT and CDR2 YYEEEE. The CDR3 loop spans 14 amino acids. CDR3 residues: CASSPGHPGYEQYF. CDR3 nucleotide sequence: TGTGCCAGCAGCCCGGGACACCCCGGGTACGAGCAGTACTTC.

The chain has TRBV4-1 and TRBJ2-6, with 10 bases that match TRBD1. The CDR3 is 19 residues long. V trimming: 5 bases; J trimming: 0 bases; junction bases outside the gene matches: 10. CDR1 is MGHRA, CDR2 YSYEKL, per germline. CDR3 protein: CASSESRDRGLSGANVLTF. DNA for the CDR3: TGCGCCAGCAGCGAAAGCCGGGACAGGGGCCTCTCTGGGGCCAACGTCCTGACTTTC.